Following are 9 T cell receptor beta chains from one sample sequenced in a study of CD8+CD57+ T cells in acquired aplastic anemia. TCR beta VDJ and CDR3 were profiled, and genomic DNA was the template. Each CDR3 protein gets one entry after TCRdb re-called the reads with MiXCR. The sample has about 170,000 distinct CDR3 sequences, about three fifths seen once; the top ten hold roughly 42%. The sequencing sample was made of sorted CD4+, CD8+, or CD8+CD57+ T cells (not recorded which) from PBMCs. These receptors were collected from a human donor in good health.

This clonotype was seen a single time. This chain joins TRBV25-1 and TRBJ1-6; D might be TRBD1 (5 bases). CDR1 is MGHDK and CDR2 is SYGVNS in the germline V gene. The CDR3 length is 16 residues. Trimming shortened V by 6 bases and J by 6 bases, and 18 bases separated the two germline ends. DNA for the CDR3: TGTGCCAGCAGGGCCGGGGCAGCCACCGGTAATTCACCCCTCCACTTT. Translation: CASRAGAATGNSPLHF.

This clonotype was observed a handful of times. The CDR3 DNA reads as TGCAGTGTCAGGGAGGGCCCTAGCAATCAGCCCCAGCATTTT. This translates into CSVREGPSNQPQHF. This chain joins TRBV20-1 and TRBJ1-5, with TRBD1 as a possible D gene (5 bases). The V gene's germline CDR1 is DFQATT and CDR2 SNEGSKA (reference sequence). Trimming pared 7 bases from V and 0 bases from J, leaving 13 bases between. The CDR3 is made up of 14 amino acids.

A word on this clonotype: One junction end does not reproduce the germline sequence, and a read error may be involved. The V gene is TRBV6-1, the J gene TRBJ1-2; D gene unclear. The CDR3 consists of 15 residues. Germline V gene lookup returns CDR1 MNHNS and CDR2 SASEGT. CDR3 nucleotides: TGTGCCATCAGTGAGTCCAAACTACCTAACTATGGCTACACCTTC. It yields the protein CAISESKLPNYGYTF.

This rearrangement joins TRBV11-3 to TRBJ2-7; D perhaps matches TRBD2 (5 bases). V gave up 3 bases and J gave up 9 bases, with 15 bases separating them. Per the germline V gene, CDR1 is SGHNT and CDR2 is YENEEA. This CDR3 region has 13 residues. CDR3 coding DNA: TGTGCCAGCAGCTTGGCTGGGCTGGCGGGGCAGTACTTC. Its translation is CASSLAGLAGQYF.

The V and J genes are TRBV7-8 and TRBJ2-3; 7 nucleotides match TRBD2. CDR3 length equals 14 residues. The germline CDR1 and CDR2 sequences are SGHVS and FQNEAQ. V shed 5 bases, J shed 4 bases, and the junction held 6 bases outside the gene matches. The CDR3 protein is CASSQGLDSDTQYF. CDR3 coding DNA: TGTGCCAGCAGCCAAGGACTAGACTCAGATACGCAGTATTTT.

This clonotype was detected ten times or more. The chain links TRBV2 to TRBJ1-5, with D unclear. V was trimmed by 8 bases and J by 0 bases, leaving 11 bases between them. The CDR3 is 14 amino acids. The germline CDR1 and CDR2 sequences are SNHLY and FYNNEI. This CDR3 is CASREEDSNQPQHF. CDR3 DNA: TGTGCCAGCCGGGAGGAGGATAGCAATCAGCCCCAGCATTTT. Full variable domain (remainder filled in from reference TRBV2 and TRBJ1-5): EPEVTQTPSHQVTQMGQEVILRCVPISNHLYFYWYRQILGQKVEFLVSFYNNEISEKSEIFDDQFSVERPDGSNFTLKIRSTKLEDSAMYFCASREEDSNQPQHFGDGTRLSIL.

The chain has TRBV30 and TRBJ2-3; D possibly corresponds to TRBD2 (6 bases). The V and J ends lost 5 bases and 4 bases respectively, with 22 bases between them. The germline V gene has CDR1 GTSNPN and CDR2 SVGIG (reference sequence). This CDR3 contains 16 residues. CDR3 protein: CAWDSNLSGFSDTQYF. The CDR3 region has the DNA TGTGCCTGGGACTCAAATCTTAGCGGATTCTCAGATACGCAGTATTTT.

The chain couples TRBV2 to TRBJ2-3; D assignment may be TRBD1 or TRBD2 (6 bases each). Germline loops: CDR1 SNHLY, CDR2 FYNNEI. V was clipped by 4 bases and J by 6 bases, with 17 bases between them. This CDR3 spans 15 amino acids. The DNA for the CDR3 is TGTGCCAGCAGTGGAACGGGGGCCTATGGGGATACGCAGTATTTT. Translating it yields CASSGTGAYGDTQYF.

The chain carries TRBV3-1 and TRBJ1-5; D is perhaps TRBD1 (5 bases). Germline V gives CDR1 LGHDT, CDR2 YNNKEL (reference sequence). V was pared by 0 bases and J by 3 bases, with 12 bases between. This CDR3 is built from 16 residues. The CDR3 DNA follows: TGTGCCAGCAGCCAAGATGGGGGGAGGTACAATCAGCCCCAGCATTTT. It yields the protein CASSQDGGRYNQPQHF.